One T cell receptor beta chain is described in this entry. The method was immunoSEQ multiplex PCR; TCRdb's version includes in-frame clones alone and lacks a portion of them. Of approximately 70,000 clones listed, around 94% are singletons. The data belong to a study of T cell changes during pregnancy in multiple sclerosis. Germline CDR1 and CDR2: LNHDA and SQIVND (reference sequence). The CDR3 has 15 residues. Trimming took 3 bases from V and 6 from J; bases not matched to a gene: 7. Source: peripheral blood, taken in the third trimester of pregnancy. The sequence was collected from a female donor with multiple sclerosis, enrolled in a pregnancy study. The J gene is TRBJ2-1, the V gene TRBV19; 8 nucleotides line up with TRBD2. CDR3 protein: CASSILAGGLNEQFF. The CDR3 DNA is TGTGCCAGTAGTATTCTCGCGGGAGGACTCAATGAGCAGTTCTTC.